What follows is one TCR beta chain and its context. What it binds is not known. V gave up 1 base and J gave up 9 bases, with 16 bases separating them. The germline CDR1 and CDR2 sequences are SGHVS and FQNEAQ. The CDR3 is made up of 15 amino acids. These data are taken from a study of cytomegalovirus exposure and HLA in healthy donors. Findings and limits, study-wide: An analysis done earlier found most TCR beta V segments productive about 87% or about 30% of the time.

With 60 Vbeta and 13 Jbeta primers, the PCR was carried out. Sequencing was performed with immunoSEQ multiplex PCR; in TCRdb, only in-frame clones are kept and a portion is missing. The repertoire holds about 150,000 clones, about 74% seen once, with roughly an eighth in the top ten. This rearrangement joins TRBV7-8 to TRBJ2-1; tentatively, D is TRBD1 (6 bases). The source material was PBMCs. The TCR was taken from a middle-aged man in good health and CMV-seropositive. CDR3 sequence: CASSLDRVRSGEQFF. CDR3 bases: TGTGCCAGCAGCTTAGACAGGGTCAGGTCGGGTGAGCAGTTCTTC.